The 32 T cell receptor beta chains reported below all come from one sample, sequenced in a study of PD-1 blockade in classical Hodgkin lymphoma. Profiling relied on immunoSEQ multiplex PCR, and the TCRdb table lists in-frame clones only, not all of them. The profile shows about 58,000 clones, less than 95% of them singletons. Each patient's relapse followed autologous stem cell transplantation, and brentuximab vedotin exposure varied. The sequenced sample was peripheral blood mononuclear cells (PBMCs), obtained before the second cycle of nivolumab. These receptors were obtained from a human donor with classical Hodgkin lymphoma.

The chain carries TRBV27 and TRBJ2-7; no definite D call. The CDR3 loop spans 13 amino acids. Germline CDR1 is MNHEY and CDR2 is SMNVEV (reference sequence). The V gene lost 5 bases and the J gene lost 1 base, with 9 bases spanning the gap. CDR3 nucleotides: TGTGCCAGCAGTAATCAACATTCCTACGAGCAGTACTTC. Protein: CASSNQHSYEQYF.

The chain combines TRBV19 with TRBJ2-7; maybe TRBD1 (6 bases). The CDR3 is 12 amino acids. Trimming cost V 11 bases and J 0 bases, with 11 bases left between them. Germline CDR1 LNHDA, CDR2 SQIVND (reference sequence). Here the CDR3 DNA reads TGTGCCGTTCAAGGGGGCTCCTACGAGCAGTACTTC. Protein: CAVQGGSYEQYF.

This chain links TRBV6-1 with TRBJ2-1; 7 bases match TRBD2. Germline loops: CDR1 MNHNS, CDR2 SASEGT. The CDR3 extends over 18 amino acids. Trimming at V came to 2 bases and at J to 4 bases, leaving 14 bases not matched to a gene. This CDR3 is CASSERGWERGRYNEQFF. CDR3 in DNA: TGTGCCAGCAGTGAACGGGGTTGGGAGCGGGGTAGGTACAATGAGCAGTTCTTC.

The V gene is TRBV2, the J gene TRBJ2-7; D call uncertain. V dropped 5 bases and J dropped 3 bases, with 20 bases sitting between them. CDR1 is SNHLY and CDR2 is FYNNEI in the germline V gene. This CDR3 contains 16 residues. The CDR3 reads CASSPQAAGGFYEQYF. The CDR3 DNA follows: TGTGCCAGCAGTCCCCAGGCGGCTGGCGGTTTCTACGAGCAGTACTTC. Using reference TRBV2 and TRBJ2-7 for the parts outside the CDR3, the full variable domain is EPEVTQTPSHQVTQMGQEVILRCVPISNHLYFYWYRQILGQKVEFLVSFYNNEISEKSEIFDDQFSVERPDGSNFTLKIRSTKLEDSAMYFCASSPQAAGGFYEQYFGPGTRLTVT.

The rearrangement joins TRBV7-9 to TRBJ2-7, with a weak D call TRBD1 (5 bases). The CDR3 totals 13 residues. Trimming left V 5 bases short and J 6 bases short, with 14 bases between. Germline loops: CDR1 SEHNR, CDR2 FQNEAQ (reference sequence). Here the CDR3 DNA reads TGTGCCAGCAGCCGCCCAGGGTTGGCCGAGCAGTACTTC. Its translation is CASSRPGLAEQYF.

This chain connects TRBV6-5 to TRBJ1-2; D might be TRBD1 (5 bases). This CDR3 is 14 amino acids long. Trimming pared 6 bases from V and 5 bases from J, leaving 16 bases between. Germline lookup yields CDR1 MNHEY and CDR2 SVGAGI. The CDR3 DNA sequence: TGTGCCAGCAGCCCCCGCGCAGGGAAATATGGCTACACCTTC. Encoded protein: CASSPRAGKYGYTF.

The chain carries TRBV5-5 and TRBJ2-7; D not resolved. From germline, CDR1 is SGHKS and CDR2 YYEKEE (reference sequence). The CDR3 loop spans 14 amino acids. The germline V and J ends were trimmed by 1 base and 4 bases, with 12 bases remaining between them. CDR3 coding DNA: TGTGCCAGCAGCTTGCGGGCAGGAGATTACGAGCAGTACTTC. Amino acid sequence: CASSLRAGDYEQYF.

The chain carries TRBV29-1 and TRBJ2-7, with a possible D match to TRBD2 (6 bases). V was pared by 3 bases and J by 2 bases, with 14 bases between. This CDR3 has 14 residues. Germline V gives CDR1 SQVTM, CDR2 ANQGSEA. CDR3 DNA: TGCAGCGTTGACGGCGGGGCTAGCCCCTACGAGCAGTACTTC. Its protein is CSVDGGASPYEQYF.

The chain recombines TRBV13 with TRBJ2-3; 15 bases match TRBD2. CDR3 length equals 16 residues. With 4 bases clipped from V and 3 bases from J, the junction kept 2 bases outside the gene matches. Germline V CDR1 and CDR2: PRHDT, FYEKMQ (reference sequence). The CDR3 sequence: CASSSGLAGGTDTQYF. The CDR3 bases are TGTGCCAGCAGCTCAGGACTAGCGGGAGGGACAGATACGCAGTATTTT.

V is TRBV7-2 and J is TRBJ2-1, with 7 bases identical to TRBD2. V was clipped by 5 bases and J by 0 bases; unmatched bases: 4. The germline gives CDR1 SGHTA, CDR2 FQGNSA. The CDR3 contains 15 residues. CDR3 in amino acids: CASSNLAGSYNEQFF. CDR3 nucleotides: TGTGCCAGCAGCAACTTAGCGGGCTCCTACAATGAGCAGTTCTTC.

V and J are TRBV27 and TRBJ1-5; unclear D gene. The CDR3 spans 15 residues. V dropped 3 bases and J dropped 0 bases, with 9 bases sitting between them. Germline loops: CDR1 MNHEY, CDR2 SMNVEV (reference sequence). In DNA form, the CDR3 reads TGTGCCAGCAGTTTTTGGGGTGATAGCAATCAGCCCCAGCATTTT. Its translation is CASSFWGDSNQPQHF.

The chain has TRBV10-3 and TRBJ2-2; D is perhaps TRBD1 or TRBD2 (6 bases each). There are 16 residues in the CDR3. V was pared by 10 bases and J by 3 bases, with 21 bases between. The V gene's germline CDR1 is ENHRY and CDR2 SYGVKD. The CDR3 is CASDDRRAGDTGELFF. In nucleotides, the CDR3 is TGTGCCAGCGATGACAGGAGGGCAGGCGACACCGGGGAGCTGTTTTTT.

V usage is TRBV14 and J usage is TRBJ1-1; perhaps TRBD1 as D (6 bases). Per germline, CDR1 SGHDN and CDR2 FVKESK. V lost 5 bases and J 1 base, leaving 17 bases between the germline ends. CDR3 length: 16 residues. The CDR3 DNA sequence: TGTGCCAGCAGCGCCATAGGGGGGATCCCGAACACTGAAGCTTTCTTT. This codes for CASSAIGGIPNTEAFF.

The chain recombines TRBV2 with TRBJ2-5, with no clear D. Between the trimmed V and J ends, which lost 7 bases and 2 bases, there was a span of 5 bases. There are 11 residues in the CDR3. Germline V gene data show CDR1 as SNHLY and CDR2 as FYNNEI. This CDR3 is CASKVQETQYF. CDR3 in DNA: TGTGCCAGCAAAGTGCAAGAGACCCAGTACTTC.

This clone occurred once. The rearrangement uses TRBV7-9 and TRBJ1-4; 9 bases are a match to TRBD1. With 4 bases clipped from V and 8 bases from J, the junction kept 8 bases outside the gene matches. Germline V gene sequence: CDR1 SEHNR, CDR2 FQNEAQ (reference sequence). This CDR3 contains 15 residues. The CDR3 is CASSSLQGAVEKLFF. CDR3 bases: TGTGCCAGCAGCTCGTTACAGGGGGCCGTCGAAAAACTGTTTTTT.

CDR3 in DNA: TGTGCCAGCAGTTACTGGAAGGGAACCCTCCACTTT. Translation gives CASSYWKGTLHF. The chain couples TRBV6-5 to TRBJ1-6; D gene uncertain. V was shortened by 1 base and J by 14 bases, with 9 bases between the two germline ends. CDR3 length: 12 residues. Germline V gives CDR1 MNHEY, CDR2 SVGAGI.

The chain has TRBV7-2 and TRBJ2-3; D gene ambiguous. The CDR3 totals 13 residues. The V gene lost 2 bases and the J gene lost 4 bases, with 7 bases spanning the gap. Germline CDR1 and CDR2: SGHTA and FQGNSA. In DNA form, the CDR3 reads TGTGCCAGCAGCTTATTGTCCGCAGATACGCAGTATTTT. Translating gives CASSLLSADTQYF.

The rearrangement links TRBV5-6 to TRBJ1-3; possible D gene TRBD1, 5 bases. Germline V gene sequence: CDR1 SGHDT, CDR2 YYEEEE. The CDR3 has 15 residues. Trimming shortened V by 4 bases and J by 2 bases, and 13 bases separated the two germline ends. The CDR3 reads CASSQGPGAGNTIYF. The DNA of the CDR3 is TGTGCCAGCAGCCAGGGACCCGGGGCTGGAAACACCATATATTTT.

This chain connects TRBV18 to TRBJ2-3, with 7 bases identical to TRBD2. This CDR3 has 15 amino acids. Per the germline V gene, CDR1 is KGHSH and CDR2 is LQKENI. V lost 2 bases to trimming and J lost 3 bases; unmatched junction nucleotides: 5. The DNA of the CDR3 is TGTGCCAGCTCACCATTCCTAGCGGAAACAGATACGCAGTATTTT. It codes for CASSPFLAETDTQYF.

This chain joins TRBV5-6 and TRBJ1-3; D is ambiguous. CDR3 length: 16 residues. Germline CDR1 is SGHDT and CDR2 is YYEEEE. Trimming pared 1 base from V and 1 base from J, leaving 12 bases between. In DNA form, the CDR3 reads TGTGCCAGCAGCTTGCGTCAGACAATTTCTGGAAACACCATATATTTT. Translated, it gives CASSLRQTISGNTIYF. The full variable domain, completed using reference TRBV5-6 and TRBJ1-3, is DAGVTQSPTHLIKTRGQQVTLRCSPKSGHDTVSWYQQALGQGPQFIFQYYEEEERQRGNFPDRFSGHQFPNYSSELNVNALLLGDSALYLCASSLRQTISGNTIYFGEGSWLTVV.

This sequence joins TRBV5-1 and TRBJ2-1; D not certain. V lost 0 bases to trimming and J lost 8 bases, with 6 bases between them. The CDR3 runs to 12 residues. CDR1 is SGHRS, CDR2 YFSETQ, per germline. The CDR3 loop is CASSLAPYEQFF. CDR3 bases: TGCGCCAGCAGCTTGGCGCCATATGAGCAGTTCTTC.

The V and J genes are TRBV11-1 and TRBJ1-2; possible D gene TRBD1, 6 bases. The CDR3 extends over 15 amino acids. Germline lookup yields CDR1 SGHAT and CDR2 FQDESV (reference sequence). V shed 4 bases and J shed 4 bases, with 16 bases lying between them. The CDR3 nucleotides read TGTGCCAGCAGCTACGACAGGCCCACCAGCTATGGCTACACCTTC. This encodes CASSYDRPTSYGYTF. Full variable domain (missing parts from reference TRBV11-1 and TRBJ1-2): EAEVAQSPRYKITEKSQAVAFWCDPISGHATLYWYRQILGQGPELLVQFQDESVVDDSQLPKDRFSAERLKGVDSTLKIQPAELGDSAMYLCASSYDRPTSYGYTFGSGTRLTVV.

The chain carries TRBV7-2 and TRBJ2-7; possibly TRBD1 for D (5 bases). From germline, CDR1 is SGHTA and CDR2 FQGNSA. The CDR3 runs to 13 residues. The V end lost 2 bases, the J end lost 2 bases, and 7 bases lay between the germline ends. CDR3 sequence: CASSLWGTYEQYF. CDR3 DNA sequence: TGTGCCAGCAGCTTATGGGGCACCTACGAGCAGTACTTC. The variable domain in full, completed from reference TRBV7-2 and TRBJ2-7, reads GAGVSQSPSNKVTEKGKDVELRCDPISGHTALYWYRQSLGQGLEFLIYFQGNSAPDKSGLPSDRFSAERTGGSVSTLTIQRTQQEDSAVYLCASSLWGTYEQYFGPGTRLTVT.

The chain combines TRBV19 with TRBJ1-5, with 7 bases that match TRBD1. The V gene end was trimmed by 4 bases and the J gene end by 6 bases; junction bases not matched to a gene: 9. The germline V gene has CDR1 LNHDA and CDR2 SQIVND (reference sequence). The CDR3 runs 15 residues. The CDR3 bases are TGTGCCAGTAGTACTCCGGGACAGCTTGCTCAGCCCCAGCATTTT. It encodes CASSTPGQLAQPQHF. The entire variable domain, with the rest obtained from reference TRBV19 and TRBJ1-5, is as follows: DGGITQSPKYLFRKEGQNVTLSCEQNLNHDAMYWYRQDPGQGLRLIYYSQIVNDFQKGDIAEGYSVSREKKESFPLTVTSAQKNPTAFYLCASSTPGQLAQPQHFGDGTRLSIL.

The CDR3 bases are TGCGCCAGCAGCCAAGCTGGACAGGGCACCTACGAGCAGTACTTC. Its protein product is CASSQAGQGTYEQYF. The J gene is TRBJ2-7, the V gene TRBV4-1, with TRBD1 matching 8 bases. In germline, CDR1 is MGHRA, CDR2 YSYEKL. With V trimmed by 1 base and J by 2 bases, 4 bases remained unmatched. The CDR3 has 15 residues.

The chain is built from TRBV9 and TRBJ2-2; D is unclear. Germline assignment: CDR1 SGDLS and CDR2 YYNGEE. V was clipped by 0 bases and J by 4 bases, with 4 bases between them. The length of the CDR3 is 13 residues. For the CDR3, the DNA is TGTGCCAGCAGCGTAGCCTTCACCGGGGAGCTGTTTTTT. Its translation: CASSVAFTGELFF.

The chain joins TRBV27 to TRBJ1-1; TRBD1 aligns across 7 bases. V was pared by 6 bases and J by 3 bases, with 10 bases of the junction left unmatched. This CDR3 region has 15 residues. Germline values: CDR1 MNHEY, CDR2 SMNVEV (reference sequence). CDR3 protein: CASRIDRVGYTEAFF. Here the CDR3 DNA reads TGTGCCAGCAGGATCGACAGGGTGGGGTACACTGAAGCTTTCTTT.

V gene TRBV18 combines with J gene TRBJ1-5; 7 bases map to TRBD1. Losses at the gene ends were 6 bases for V and 3 bases for J; bases not matched to a gene: 8. Germline assignment: CDR1 KGHSH and CDR2 LQKENI. This CDR3 contains 15 residues. This CDR3 reads CASSGQPSVNQPQHF. CDR3 in DNA: TGTGCCAGCTCGGGACAGCCTTCTGTCAATCAGCCCCAGCATTTT.

This chain connects TRBV6-6 to TRBJ2-7, with unresolved D. Trimming stripped 4 bases from V and 4 bases from J, with 11 bases between. This CDR3 has 13 amino acids. From germline, CDR1 is MNHNY and CDR2 SVGAGI (reference sequence). The CDR3 loop is CASSLNSGYEQYF. The CDR3 bases are TGTGCCAGCAGTTTGAACAGTGGGTACGAGCAGTACTTC.

V usage is TRBV27 and J usage is TRBJ1-5; 11 bases map to TRBD1. CDR1 is MNHEY and CDR2 is SMNVEV in the germline V gene (reference sequence). The CDR3 contains 17 residues. Germline trimming cut 8 bases from V and 0 bases from J; bases unmatched to any gene: 9. The CDR3 nucleotides read TGTGCCAGCCCTGGACAGGGGGCTCTTTATAGCAATCAGCCCCAGCATTTT. Protein sequence: CASPGQGALYSNQPQHF.

The chain combines TRBV4-2 with TRBJ1-5; D gene uncertain. The CDR3 is 13 residues long. Germline CDR1 is LGHNA and CDR2 is YNFKEQ. Deletions cut 0 bases from V and 5 bases from J, with 5 bases between. The CDR3 DNA follows: TGTGCCAGCAGCCAAGAGTGGGATCAGCCCCAGCATTTT. This translates into CASSQEWDQPQHF.

This clone was seen just once. The chain carries TRBV6-4 and TRBJ2-1; 12 positions match TRBD1. The germline V gene has CDR1 MRHNA and CDR2 SNTAGT. The CDR3 is 16 amino acids. Trimming at V came to 5 bases and at J to 9 bases, leaving 11 bases not matched to a gene. The DNA of the CDR3 is TGTGCCAGCAGTCTTCGGTGGGACAGGGGGCTGGGTGAGCAGTTCTTC. It is translated as CASSLRWDRGLGEQFF.